A selection of T cell receptor beta chains follows, all from one sample in a study of shared clonotypes between healthy human individuals. Clones were sequenced by immunoSEQ multiplex PCR, and TCRdb holds only the in-frame ones, with some missing. The sample yields some 95,000 clones, around two thirds seen once. Sequenced: memory CD8+ T cells sorted from blood. These receptors were obtained from a man under 40 in good health. Both conserved end residues are part of each CDR3. D genes are given only for firm matches. Part of the rows lack a size; the others show once, few, many or a class for expanded clones.

TRBJ2-2,NA,TRBD2,TRBV19,TGTGCCAGTAAGAAGCGGGAGCCCAATAGCGGGGAGCTGTTTTTT,CASKKREPNSGELFF
TRBJ2-6,NA,NA,TRBV6-1,TGTGCCAGCAGTGAGGCCCAGTCTGGGGCCAACGTCCTGACTTTC,CASSEAQSGANVLTF
TRBJ1-5,NA,NA,TRBV6-5,TGTGCCAGCAGTTTAAACAGGTTTAATCAGCCCCAGCATTTT,CASSLNRFNQPQHF
TRBJ2-5,NA,NA,TRBV7-9,TGTGCCAGCAGCTTAGGTTTAGGACAGAAAGAGACCCAGTACTTC,CASSLGLGQKETQYF
TRBJ2-7,NA,NA,TRBV19,TGTGCCAGTAGTATTTGGGGGAGCTCCTACGAGCAGTACTTC,CASSIWGSSYEQYF
TRBJ2-4,NA,NA,TRBV6-1,TGTGCCAGCAGTGAAACGTTAGCCAAAAACATTCAGTACTTC,CASSETLAKNIQYF
TRBJ2-5,NA,NA,TRBV2,TGTGCCAGCACCGGACAGATACAAGAGACCCAGTACTTC,CASTGQIQETQYF
TRBJ2-7,NA,NA,TRBV5-1,TGCGCCAGCAGCTTGGGGGCGGTAGGGACCTACGAGCAGTACTTC,CASSLGAVGTYEQYF
TRBJ1-1,NA,NA,TRBV7-9,TGTGCCAGCAGCTTAGCAGACCTGGCGGTCACTGAAGCTTTCTTT,CASSLADLAVTEAFF
TRBJ2-3,NA,NA,TRBV5-1,TGCGCCAGCAGCCAGGGGTCGGGCTTGGGAAGGACAGATACGCAGTATTTT,CASSQGSGLGRTDTQYF
TRBJ2-5,NA,TRBD2,TRBV6-5,TGTGCCAGCAGTTACACCGGGACTAGCGGGAGCGAGACCCAGTACTTC,CASSYTGTSGSETQYF
TRBJ1-2,NA,NA,TRBV19,TGTGCCAGTAGTCCAACAAGGATTTATGGCTACACCTTC,CASSPTRIYGYTF
TRBJ2-1,few,TRBD1,TRBV7-6,TGTGCCAGCAGCCTGACAGGGGGTGGGCACAATGAGCAGTTCTTC,CASSLTGGGHNEQFF
TRBJ2-1,NA,TRBD2,TRBV29-1,TGCAGCGGTAGCGGGATAATACCAAATGAGCAGTTCTTC,CSGSGIIPNEQFF
TRBJ2-1,NA,TRBD2,TRBV4-2,TGTGCCAGCAGCCAAGAGGGGACTAGCGGCCTACTTGAGCAGTTCTTC,CASSQEGTSGLLEQFF
TRBJ2-3,NA,NA,TRBV15,TGTGCCACCAGCCCCGGGAGTCGGGTAGATACGCAGTATTTT,CATSPGSRVDTQYF
TRBJ2-7,NA,NA,TRBV5-1,TGCGCCAGCAGCTTGGGAACAGGAGGATACGAGCAGTACTTC,CASSLGTGGYEQYF
TRBJ2-7,once,NA,TRBV7-8,TGTGCCAGCAGCCACCACCGCCGACAGACCTACGAGCAGTACTTC,CASSHHRRQTYEQYF
TRBJ1-2,few,NA,TRBV5-4,TGTGCCAGCAGCTTGGGGGGTAACTATGGCTACACCTTC,CASSLGGNYGYTF
TRBJ2-7,NA,NA,TRBV6-6,TGTGCCAGCAGTTCCACGACTACAACTAGACCCTACGAGCAGTACTTC,CASSSTTTTRPYEQYF
TRBJ1-3,NA,NA,TRBV9,TGTGCCAGCAGCGTATCTAAAGCTAGCTCTGGAAACACCATATATTTT,CASSVSKASSGNTIYF
TRBJ2-3,NA,NA,TRBV4-3,TGCGCCAGCAGCCAGTATGCCGGTCCTCGGGCCACAGATACGCAGTATTTT,CASSQYAGPRATDTQYF
TRBJ1-1,NA,NA,TRBV9,TGTGCCAGTTCCATCCAGGAAAACACTGAAGCTTTCTTT,CASSIQENTEAFF
TRBJ2-7,NA,NA,TRBV18,TGTGCCAGCTCACCACGGCCAGGTTCATCCTACGAGCAGTACTTC,CASSPRPGSSYEQYF
TRBJ2-1,NA,NA,TRBV7-9,TGTGCCAGCAGCTTAGTGTCCAATGAGCAGTTCTTC,CASSLVSNEQFF
TRBJ2-7,NA,TRBD2,TRBV7-9,TGTGCCAGCAGCCCCCACCCCAGCGGGATATACGAGCAGTACTTC,CASSPHPSGIYEQYF
TRBJ2-1,NA,NA,TRBV6-1,TGTGCCAGCAGTGAAGCGGCCCACCGGGAGCAGTTCTTC,CASSEAAHREQFF
TRBJ2-3,NA,TRBD1,TRBV2,TGTGCCAGCAGTAGGACGGGACAGGGAACAGATACGCAGTATTTT,CASSRTGQGTDTQYF
TRBJ2-5,NA,NA,TRBV14,TGTGCCAGCAGGATTTCCCAGGATGCTCAAGAGACCCAGTACTTC,CASRISQDAQETQYF
TRBJ2-1,NA,TRBD2,TRBV5-6,TGTGCCAGCAGCTGGACTAGCGGGAGTGGTGAGCAGTTCTTC,CASSWTSGSGEQFF
TRBJ1-1,NA,NA,TRBV9,TGTGCCAGCAGCGACCCTAGGGCGAACACTGAAGCTTTCTTT,CASSDPRANTEAFF
TRBJ2-1,few,TRBD1,TRBV28,TGTGCCAGCAGTGATACAGGGGCCACCAGTGAGCAGTTCTTC,CASSDTGATSEQFF
TRBJ2-7,NA,TRBD2,TRBV27,TGTGCCAGCAGCCCACCTAGCGGGAGTATCTACGAGCAGTACTTC,CASSPPSGSIYEQYF
TRBJ1-2,NA,TRBD1,TRBV27,TGTGCCAGCTGCCCGGGACAGCGTAACTATGGCTACACCTTC,CASCPGQRNYGYTF
TRBJ2-2,medium-sized,NA,TRBV6-1,TGTGCCAGCAGTCAGGACCCTACCCCCGGGGAGCTGTTTTTT,CASSQDPTPGELFF
TRBJ1-1,NA,NA,TRBV30,TGTGCCTGGAGTCCGGCCACTGAAGCTTTCTTT,CAWSPATEAFF
TRBJ2-1,NA,NA,TRBV1,TGCACCAGCAGCCAAGCCGGGAGTCCGCCTAGTGATGAGCAGTTCTTC,CTSSQAGSPPSDEQFF
TRBJ2-7,NA,NA,TRBV19,TGTGCCAGTAGACAGGGACACCAAGTTTCCTACGAGCAGTACTTC,CASRQGHQVSYEQYF
TRBJ2-2,NA,TRBD1,TRBV6-1,TGTGCCAGCAGTGTGGGGACAGGGAACACCGGGGAGCTGTTTTTT,CASSVGTGNTGELFF
TRBJ1-4,NA,NA,TRBV9,TGTGCCAGCAGCGTTACCGGGAGACGTGCAACTAATGAAAAACTGTTTTTT,CASSVTGRRATNEKLFF
TRBJ1-2,NA,NA,TRBV6-5,TGTGCCAGCAGCGGACCGGGGTCGTATGGCTACACCTTC,CASSGPGSYGYTF
TRBJ2-7,NA,TRBD2,TRBV19,TGTGCCAGTAGTATTTCGGGTCTAGCGGAATCCTACGAGCAGTACTTC,CASSISGLAESYEQYF
TRBJ2-7,NA,TRBD1,TRBV28,TGTGCCAGCAGCCCAGCAGCCACACCGGGACAGACCTACGAGCAGTACTTC,CASSPAATPGQTYEQYF
TRBJ1-4,NA,TRBD1,TRBV6-1,TGTGCCAGCAGTGACAGGGGGCGCCTGGTTGAAAAACTGTTTTTT,CASSDRGRLVEKLFF
TRBJ2-7,few,TRBD2,TRBV11-2,TGTGCCAGCACCCCCACAGACGGGAGGGCCCTCTACGAGCAGTACTTC,CASTPTDGRALYEQYF